Following are 6 T cell receptor beta chains from one sample sequenced in a study of control samples from healthy donors and cancer patients. The assay was immunoSEQ multiplex PCR, and TCRdb's table has in-frame clones only and misses some. Of 100,000 to 150,000 clones listed, 80% to 95% are singletons. The sequenced material came from blood. The receptors were gathered from a young man in good health.

The genes are TRBV18 and TRBJ2-2; D is ambiguous. Trimming pared 1 base from V and 2 bases from J, leaving 8 bases between. The CDR3 spans 15 residues. CDR1 KGHSH and CDR2 LQKENI come from the germline V gene. The CDR3 here is CASSPRSPNTGELFF. Written as DNA, the CDR3 is TGTGCCAGCTCACCACGGAGCCCTAACACCGGGGAGCTGTTTTTT.

This clone appeared once. The chain links TRBV30 to TRBJ1-6, with TRBD1 matching 7 bases. Per the germline V gene, CDR1 is GTSNPN and CDR2 is SVGIG (reference sequence). V was clipped by 0 bases and J by 9 bases; unmatched bases: 5. The CDR3 length is 14 residues. CDR3 region: CAWSVLTGSSPLHF. The DNA for the CDR3 is TGTGCCTGGAGTGTGTTGACAGGGAGTTCACCCCTCCACTTT.

The gene calls are TRBV7-9 and TRBJ2-2, with unresolved D. The CDR3 loop spans 14 amino acids. Trimming left V 6 bases short and J 6 bases short, with 14 bases between. Germline values: CDR1 SEHNR, CDR2 FQNEAQ (reference sequence). The CDR3 coding sequence is TGTGCCAGCAGTCGAAACCTAGGATCCGGGGAGCTGTTTTTT. Protein sequence: CASSRNLGSGELFF.

V usage is TRBV29-1 and J usage is TRBJ2-7; the D gene is possibly TRBD2 (6 bases). The ends were cut back, 4 bases at V and 7 bases at J, with 20 bases in the middle. The length of the CDR3 is 14 residues. Germline V gene sequence: CDR1 SQVTM, CDR2 ANQGSEA. The CDR3 loop is CSVGGTFTAGEQYF. CDR3 nucleotides: TGCAGCGTTGGCGGCACTTTTACCGCGGGGGAGCAGTACTTC.

As to this clone: An end of the junction does not agree with germline; a read error may underlie this. The chain has TRBV7-9 and TRBJ2-5; possible D gene TRBD2, 6 bases. The germline V gene encodes CDR1 SEHNR and CDR2 FQNEAQ (reference sequence). The CDR3 is made up of 15 amino acids. For the CDR3, the DNA is TGTGCCAGCAGCCCGCGGGACGGCCGACAAGAGGCCCAGTACTTC. This gives the protein CASSPRDGRQEAQYF.

This chain connects TRBV18 to TRBJ2-7; weak D call: TRBD1 (8 bases). CDR3 length: 13 amino acids. V lost 3 bases to trimming and J lost 6 bases, with 12 bases between them. Germline lookup yields CDR1 KGHSH and CDR2 LQKENI. CDR3 amino acids: CASSPTGEGEQYF. The DNA for the CDR3 is TGTGCCAGCTCACCGACAGGGGAGGGCGAGCAGTACTTC.